This T cell receptor beta chain was observed in a study of shared clonotypes between healthy human individuals. As for the study in general: The cohort had two women and a few men, ages 18 to 49. Study results and limitations: The study's rarefaction showed incomplete sorted-subset sequencing despite large depth. Of the naive CD4 clonotypes, around 5% were shared across four donors.

Only in-frame clones appear in the TCRdb table, and some are missing; sequencing was by immunoSEQ multiplex PCR. This sample has more than 2 million clones, with 95% found just once. Concerning this clone: Its matching antigen is unknown. This CDR3 is also generated by other DNA sequences in the sample.

The CDR3 contains 16 residues. With 4 bases clipped from V and 2 bases from J, the junction kept 7 bases outside the gene matches. The germline gives CDR1 SGHNT, CDR2 YYREEE (reference sequence). Sequencing input: naive CD4+ T cells sorted from blood. Subset reported: CD45RA+ positively selected. J is TRBJ2-5 and V is TRBV5-4; 11 nucleotides agree with TRBD2. The TCR sequence derives from a man in his late teens or twenties in good health. The CDR3 DNA reads TGTGCCAGCAGCCTTGGGACTAGCGGAGTACAAGAGACCCAGTACTTC. This encodes CASSLGTSGVQETQYF.